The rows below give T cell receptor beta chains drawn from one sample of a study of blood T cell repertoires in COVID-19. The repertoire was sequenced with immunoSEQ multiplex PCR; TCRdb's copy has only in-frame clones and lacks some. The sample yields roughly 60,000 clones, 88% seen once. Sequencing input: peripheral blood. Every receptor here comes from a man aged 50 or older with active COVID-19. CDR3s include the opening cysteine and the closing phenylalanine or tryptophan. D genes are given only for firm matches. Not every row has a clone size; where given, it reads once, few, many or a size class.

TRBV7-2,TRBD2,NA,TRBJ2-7,TGTGCCAGCAGCAAGGGACTAGCGGGGGCCGGATCCTACGAGCAGTACTTC,CASSKGLAGAGSYEQYF
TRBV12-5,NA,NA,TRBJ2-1,TGTGCTAGTGGTTCGGGGTCCGAGGGTGGGCAGTTCTTC,CASGSGSEGGQFF
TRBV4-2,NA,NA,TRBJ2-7,TGTGCCAGCAGCCCACTGGGAGGCGCAAGTCCCTACGAGCAGTACTTC,CASSPLGGASPYEQYF
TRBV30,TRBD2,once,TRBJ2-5,TGTGCCTGGAGTTCCCGGGGGGGCAGGGAGACCCAGTACTTC,CAWSSRGGRETQYF
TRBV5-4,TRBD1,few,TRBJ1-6,TGTGCCAGCAGCGTCACAGGGGCGGGTAATTCACCCCTCCACTTT,CASSVTGAGNSPLHF
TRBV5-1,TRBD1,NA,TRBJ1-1,TGCGCCAGCAGCCCCGGGACAGGGTCCGATGAGGCTTTCTTT,CASSPGTGSDEAFF
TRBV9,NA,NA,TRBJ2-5,TGTGCCAGCAGCGATGGGGGCTTGGAGACCCAGTACTTC,CASSDGGLETQYF
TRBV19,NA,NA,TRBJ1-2,TGTGCCAGTAGTATTGAGGGATTGCTTGGCTACACCTTC,CASSIEGLLGYTF
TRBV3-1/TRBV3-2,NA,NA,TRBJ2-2,TGTGCCAGCAACGTTCGGGGAGGTACCGGGGAGCTGTTTTTT,CASNVRGGTGELFF
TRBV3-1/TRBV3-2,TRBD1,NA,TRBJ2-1,TGTGCCAGCCGGGCGACGGGACAGGGGTACAATGAGCAGTTCTTC,CASRATGQGYNEQFF
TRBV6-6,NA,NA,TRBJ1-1,TGTGCCAGCAGCCCTCTTGCGACTGAGGGGAACACTGAAGCTTTCTTT,CASSPLATEGNTEAFF
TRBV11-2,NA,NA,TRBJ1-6,TGTGCCAGCAGCTTAGGTACAGGGCGCAATTCACCCCTCCACTTT,CASSLGTGRNSPLHF
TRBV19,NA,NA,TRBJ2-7,TGTGCCAGTCCCCCGCGACACCTCTACGAGCAGTACTTC,CASPPRHLYEQYF
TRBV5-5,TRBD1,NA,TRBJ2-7,TGTGCCAGCAGCTTGGTAAGGGGGCCGTACGAGCAGTACTTC,CASSLVRGPYEQYF
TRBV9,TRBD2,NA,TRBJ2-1,TGTGCCAGCAGCTCCCCCCGGACTAGCGGGGGGACCAACAATGAGCAGTTCTTC,CASSSPRTSGGTNNEQFF
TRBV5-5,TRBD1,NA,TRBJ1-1,TGTGCCAGCAGCTCGACGACAGGGGTTGAAGCTTTCTTT,CASSSTTGVEAFF
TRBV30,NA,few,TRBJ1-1,TGTGCCTGGAGTGTTATGTATCGGACTGAAGCTTTCTTT,CAWSVMYRTEAFF
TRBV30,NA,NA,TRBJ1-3,TGTGCCTGGAGTGTCGGGGCGGGGGTTGGAAACACCATATATTTT,CAWSVGAGVGNTIYF
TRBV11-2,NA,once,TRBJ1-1,TGTGCCAGCCGACGACAGACGAACACTGAAGCTTTCTTT,CASRRQTNTEAFF
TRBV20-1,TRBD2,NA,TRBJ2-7,TGCAGTGCTAGTACCCTAGCGGACACGGACTACGAGCAGTACTTC,CSASTLADTDYEQYF
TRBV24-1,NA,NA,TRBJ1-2,TGTGCCACCAGTGATCCCCACGCGGGCTACACCTTC,CATSDPHAGYTF
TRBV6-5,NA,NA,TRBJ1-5,TGTGCCAGCAAGGAGACGGGACTTAGCAATCAGCCCCAGCATTTT,CASKETGLSNQPQHF
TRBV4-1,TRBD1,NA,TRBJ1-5,TGCGCCAGCAGCCAAGAAGGGGGACAGGGGTATCAGCCCCAGCATTTT,CASSQEGGQGYQPQHF
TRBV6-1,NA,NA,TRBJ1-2,TGTGCCAGCAGTGAGGGTACAGGGCTTTATGGCTACACCTTC,CASSEGTGLYGYTF
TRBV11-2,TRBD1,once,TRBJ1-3,TGTGCCAGCAGCCCTCGACAGGGGAACACCATATATTTT,CASSPRQGNTIYF
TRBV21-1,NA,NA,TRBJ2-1,TGTGCCAGCAGCACCCGACAGTCATCCTACAATGAGCAGTTCTTC,CASSTRQSSYNEQFF
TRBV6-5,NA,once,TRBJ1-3,TGTGCCAGCACGGAGGACGCTGGAAACACCATATATTTT,CASTEDAGNTIYF